Shown below are 8 T cell receptor beta chains from a single sample sequenced in a study of blood T cell repertoires in COVID-19. Data came from immunoSEQ multiplex PCR; TCRdb stores just in-frame clones and leaves some out. The sample lists fewer than 250,000 clones; roughly 90% were seen once. The specimen sequenced was PBMCs or T cells enriched from blood (not recorded which). The receptor set was obtained from a woman in her 30s with acute COVID-19.

The chain couples TRBV11-2 to TRBJ1-2; 7 bases are a match to TRBD1. Germline CDR1 is SGHAT and CDR2 is FQNNGV. V gave up 0 bases and J gave up 7 bases; unmatched junction bases: 8. The CDR3 is 15 residues long. CDR3 sequence (DNA): TGTGCCAGCAGCTTAGATCTGAGACAGGGATCTGGCTACACCTTC. This sequence encodes CASSLDLRQGSGYTF.

V is TRBV19 and J is TRBJ2-7; 8 bases are a match to TRBD2. Germline CDR1 reads LNHDA; CDR2 reads SQIVND (reference sequence). The CDR3 consists of 14 residues. V was clipped by 5 bases and J by 5 bases; unmatched bases: 8. The CDR3 bases are TGTGCCAGTAGTCTCTCGGGGGGGCCAAACGAGCAGTACTTC. Translation: CASSLSGGPNEQYF.

V is TRBV6-5 and J is TRBJ1-2; D is perhaps TRBD1 (5 bases). There are 15 residues in the CDR3. Germline CDR1 MNHEY, CDR2 SVGAGI. V was pared by 0 bases and J by 6 bases, with 14 bases between. The CDR3 bases are TGTGCCAGCAGTTACTCGGTAGGGGCGGGGGATGGCTACACCTTC. Translating it yields CASSYSVGAGDGYTF.

The rearrangement uses TRBV7-2 and TRBJ1-3; 8 bases map to TRBD1. J lost 0 bases, V lost 4 bases, and 8 bases had no gene match. The CDR3 has 17 amino acids. Germline CDR1 SGHTA, CDR2 FQGNSA. CDR3 sequence (DNA): TGTGCCAGCAGCTCCAGGACAGGGAGGCCCTCTGGAAACACCATATATTTT. This encodes CASSSRTGRPSGNTIYF.

This chain connects TRBV5-4 to TRBJ2-1, with 11 bases matching TRBD2. Germline loops: CDR1 SGHNT, CDR2 YYREEE (reference sequence). V shed 1 base, J shed 9 bases, and the junction held 9 bases outside the gene matches. The CDR3 extends over 16 amino acids. CDR3 region: CASSLQISGGDSEQFF. The DNA for the CDR3 is TGTGCCAGCAGCTTGCAGATTAGCGGGGGGGATAGTGAGCAGTTCTTC.

The rearrangement links TRBV6-6 to TRBJ1-5; TRBD1 aligns across 7 bases. Looked up from germline, CDR1 is MNHNY and CDR2 is SVGAGI (reference sequence). The CDR3 totals 15 residues. V lost 4 bases to trimming and J lost 2 bases; unmatched junction nucleotides: 5. The CDR3 reads CASSFGTDRNQPQHF. The DNA for the CDR3 is TGTGCCAGCAGTTTTGGGACAGACCGCAATCAGCCCCAGCATTTT.

V usage is TRBV3-1 (or the pseudogene TRBV3-2) and J usage is TRBJ1-3; D is unclear. Trimming took 0 bases from V and 4 from J, leaving 7 bases between them. The CDR3 consists of 14 residues. Germline V gene data show CDR1 as LGHDT and CDR2 as YNNKEL (reference sequence). The CDR3 reads CASSQDWQGNTIYF. The CDR3 DNA follows: TGTGCCAGCAGCCAAGATTGGCAGGGAAACACCATATATTTT.

The rearrangement uses TRBV30 and TRBJ1-2; tentatively, D is TRBD1 (6 bases). V lost 4 bases and J 3 bases, leaving 15 bases between the germline ends. In germline, CDR1 is GTSNPN, CDR2 SVGIG (reference sequence). The CDR3 extends over 14 amino acids. The CDR3 reads CAWNLDRTDYGYTF. Here the CDR3 DNA reads TGTGCCTGGAACCTCGACAGGACCGACTATGGCTACACCTTC.